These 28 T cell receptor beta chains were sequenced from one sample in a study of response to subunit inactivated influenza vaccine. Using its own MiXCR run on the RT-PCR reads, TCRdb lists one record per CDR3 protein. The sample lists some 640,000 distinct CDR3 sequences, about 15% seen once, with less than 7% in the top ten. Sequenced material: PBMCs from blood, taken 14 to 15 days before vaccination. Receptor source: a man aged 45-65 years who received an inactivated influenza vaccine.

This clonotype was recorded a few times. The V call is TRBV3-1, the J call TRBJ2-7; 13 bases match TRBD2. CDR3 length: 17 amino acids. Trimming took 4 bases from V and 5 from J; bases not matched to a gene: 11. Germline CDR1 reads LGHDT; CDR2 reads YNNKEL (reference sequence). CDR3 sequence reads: CASSRGTSGITMHEQYF. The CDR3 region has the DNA TGTGCCAGCAGCCGAGGGACTAGCGGGATCACCATGCACGAGCAGTACTTC.

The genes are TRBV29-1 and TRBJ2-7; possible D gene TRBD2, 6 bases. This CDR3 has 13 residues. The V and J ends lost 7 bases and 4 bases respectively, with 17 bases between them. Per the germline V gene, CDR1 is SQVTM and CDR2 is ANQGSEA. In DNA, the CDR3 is TGCAGCGCCCGTGGGGGGACCCCATACGAGCAGTACTTC. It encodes CSARGGTPYEQYF.

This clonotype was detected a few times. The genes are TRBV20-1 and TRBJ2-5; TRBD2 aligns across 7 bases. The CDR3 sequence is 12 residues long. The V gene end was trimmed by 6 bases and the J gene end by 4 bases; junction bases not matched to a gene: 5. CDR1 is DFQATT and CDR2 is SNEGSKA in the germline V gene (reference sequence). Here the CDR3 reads CSAGRTRETQYF. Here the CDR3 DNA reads TGCAGTGCCGGGAGGACTAGAGAGACCCAGTACTTC.

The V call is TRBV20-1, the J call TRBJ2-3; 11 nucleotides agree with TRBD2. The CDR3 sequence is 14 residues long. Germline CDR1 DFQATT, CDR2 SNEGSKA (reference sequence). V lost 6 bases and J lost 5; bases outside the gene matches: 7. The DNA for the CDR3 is TGCAGTGCGCCGACTAGCGGGACCGGAGATACGCAGTATTTT. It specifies CSAPTSGTGDTQYF.

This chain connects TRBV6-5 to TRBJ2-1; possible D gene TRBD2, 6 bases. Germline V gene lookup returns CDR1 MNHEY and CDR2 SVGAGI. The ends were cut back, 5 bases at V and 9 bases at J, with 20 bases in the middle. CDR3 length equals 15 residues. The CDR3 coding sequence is TGTGCCAGCAGTAACCTGGAGGAGGGGCGGAGTGAGCAGTTCTTC. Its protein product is CASSNLEEGRSEQFF.

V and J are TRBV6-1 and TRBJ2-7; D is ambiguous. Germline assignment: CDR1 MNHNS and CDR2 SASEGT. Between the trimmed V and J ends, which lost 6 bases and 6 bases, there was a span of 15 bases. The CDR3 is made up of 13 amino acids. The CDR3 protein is CASRNPHGVEQYF. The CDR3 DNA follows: TGTGCCAGCAGGAACCCTCATGGGGTCGAGCAGTACTTC.

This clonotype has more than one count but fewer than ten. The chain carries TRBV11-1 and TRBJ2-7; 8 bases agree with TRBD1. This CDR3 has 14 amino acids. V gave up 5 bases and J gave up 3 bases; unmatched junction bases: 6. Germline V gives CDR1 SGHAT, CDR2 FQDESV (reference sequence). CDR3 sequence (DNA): TGTGCCAGCAGCGAGAGACAGGGGAGCTACGAGCAGTACTTC. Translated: CASSERQGSYEQYF. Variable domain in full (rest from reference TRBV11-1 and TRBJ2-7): EAEVAQSPRYKITEKSQAVAFWCDPISGHATLYWYRQILGQGPELLVQFQDESVVDDSQLPKDRFSAERLKGVDSTLKIQPAELGDSAMYLCASSERQGSYEQYFGPGTRLTVT.

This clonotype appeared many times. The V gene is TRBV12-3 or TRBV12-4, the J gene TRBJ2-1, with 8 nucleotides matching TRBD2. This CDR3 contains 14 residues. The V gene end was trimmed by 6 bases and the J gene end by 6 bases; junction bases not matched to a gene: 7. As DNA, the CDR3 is TGTGCCAGCAGGGCGACGGGGACTAGCAATGAGCAGTTCTTC. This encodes CASRATGTSNEQFF.

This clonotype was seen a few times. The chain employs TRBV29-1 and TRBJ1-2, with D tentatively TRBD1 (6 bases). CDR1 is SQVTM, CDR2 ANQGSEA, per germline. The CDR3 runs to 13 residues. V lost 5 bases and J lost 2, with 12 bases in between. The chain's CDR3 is CSVQPTGNYGYTF. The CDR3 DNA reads TGCAGCGTTCAACCGACAGGAAACTATGGCTACACCTTC.

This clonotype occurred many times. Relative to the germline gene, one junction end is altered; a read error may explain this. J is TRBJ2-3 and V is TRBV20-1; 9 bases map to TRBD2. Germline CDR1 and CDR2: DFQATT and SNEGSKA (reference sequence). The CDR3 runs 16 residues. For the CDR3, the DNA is TGCAGTGCTAGAGGGGCGACTAGCGGACGCACAGATCCGCAGTATTTT. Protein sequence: CSARGATSGRTDPQYF.

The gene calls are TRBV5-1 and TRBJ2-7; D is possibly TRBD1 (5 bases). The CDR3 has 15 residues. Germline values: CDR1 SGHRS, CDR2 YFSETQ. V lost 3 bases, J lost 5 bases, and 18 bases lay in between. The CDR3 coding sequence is TGCGCCAGCAGCTCTGGATCGCAACAGGTCCACGAGCAGTACTTC. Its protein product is CASSSGSQQVHEQYF.

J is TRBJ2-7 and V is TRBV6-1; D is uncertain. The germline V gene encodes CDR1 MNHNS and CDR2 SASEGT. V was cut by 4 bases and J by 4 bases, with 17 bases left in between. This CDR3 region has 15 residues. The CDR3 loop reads CASSGAGAKGYEQYF. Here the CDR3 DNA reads TGTGCCAGCAGTGGGGCAGGCGCCAAGGGTTACGAGCAGTACTTC.

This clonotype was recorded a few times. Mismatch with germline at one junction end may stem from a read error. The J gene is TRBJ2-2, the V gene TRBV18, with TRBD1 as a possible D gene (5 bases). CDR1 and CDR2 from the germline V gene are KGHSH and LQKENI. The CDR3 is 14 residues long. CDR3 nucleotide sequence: TGTGCCAGCTCCCCACAGGCGAACACCGGGGAGCTGTTTTTT. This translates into CASSPQANTGELFF.

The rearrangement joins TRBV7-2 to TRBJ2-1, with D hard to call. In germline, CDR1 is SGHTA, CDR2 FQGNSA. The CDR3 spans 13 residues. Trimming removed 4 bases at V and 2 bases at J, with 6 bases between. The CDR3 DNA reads TGTGCCAGCAGCTCCTTCGCCTACAATGAGCAGTTCTTC. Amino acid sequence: CASSSFAYNEQFF.

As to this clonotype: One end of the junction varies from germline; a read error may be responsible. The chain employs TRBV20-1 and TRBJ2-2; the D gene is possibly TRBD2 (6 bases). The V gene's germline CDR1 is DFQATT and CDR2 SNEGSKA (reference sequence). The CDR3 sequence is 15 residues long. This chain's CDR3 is CSARDSSVNTEELFF. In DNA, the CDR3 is TGCAGTGCTAGAGATTCTAGCGTGAACACCGAGGAGCTGTTTTTT.

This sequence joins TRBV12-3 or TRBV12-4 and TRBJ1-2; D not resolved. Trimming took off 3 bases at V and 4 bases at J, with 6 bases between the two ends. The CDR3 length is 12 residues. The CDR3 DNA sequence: TGTGCCAGCAGTTTCCATGGCTATGGCTACACCTTC. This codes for CASSFHGYGYTF.

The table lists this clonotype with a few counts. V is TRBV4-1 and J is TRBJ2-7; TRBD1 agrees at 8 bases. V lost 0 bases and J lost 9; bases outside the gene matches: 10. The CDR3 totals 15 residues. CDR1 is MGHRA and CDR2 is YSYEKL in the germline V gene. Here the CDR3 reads CASSQDWAGGGMQYF. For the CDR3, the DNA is TGCGCCAGCAGCCAAGATTGGGCAGGGGGCGGGATGCAGTACTTC.

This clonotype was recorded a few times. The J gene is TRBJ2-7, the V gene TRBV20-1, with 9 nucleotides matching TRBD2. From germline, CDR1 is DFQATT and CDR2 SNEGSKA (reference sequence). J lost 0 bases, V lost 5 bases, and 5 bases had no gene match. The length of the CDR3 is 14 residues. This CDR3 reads CSAFPTSGSYEQYF. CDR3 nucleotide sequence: TGCAGTGCTTTTCCGACTAGCGGCTCCTACGAGCAGTACTTC.

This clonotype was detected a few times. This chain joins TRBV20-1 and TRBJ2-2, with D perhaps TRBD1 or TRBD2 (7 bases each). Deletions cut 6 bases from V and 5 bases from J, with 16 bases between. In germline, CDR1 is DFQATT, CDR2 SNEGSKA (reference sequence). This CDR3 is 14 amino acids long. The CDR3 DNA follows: TGCAGTGCAAGCAGGGGGGGGGGAACCGGGGAGCTGTTTTTT. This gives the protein CSASRGGGTGELFF.

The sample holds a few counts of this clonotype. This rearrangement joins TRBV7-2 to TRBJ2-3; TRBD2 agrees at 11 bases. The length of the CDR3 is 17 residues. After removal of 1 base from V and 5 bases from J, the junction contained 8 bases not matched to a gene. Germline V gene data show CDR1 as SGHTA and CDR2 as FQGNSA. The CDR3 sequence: CASSLVGLAGGQDTQYF. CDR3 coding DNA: TGTGCCAGCAGCTTAGTTGGTCTAGCGGGAGGTCAAGATACGCAGTATTTT.

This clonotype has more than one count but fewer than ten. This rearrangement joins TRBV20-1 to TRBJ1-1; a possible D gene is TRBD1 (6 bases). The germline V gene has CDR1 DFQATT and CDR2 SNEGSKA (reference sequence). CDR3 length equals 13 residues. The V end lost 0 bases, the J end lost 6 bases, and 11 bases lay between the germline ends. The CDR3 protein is CSARDGQKAEAFF. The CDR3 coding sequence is TGCAGTGCTAGAGATGGACAGAAGGCTGAAGCTTTCTTT.

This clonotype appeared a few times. The DNA of the CDR3 is TGTGCCATCAGTGAGTTGGCGGGAACCTACAATGAGCAGTTCTTC. Translation: CAISELAGTYNEQFF. The rearrangement uses TRBV10-3 and TRBJ2-1; possibly TRBD2 for D (6 bases). Trimming removed 1 base at V and 2 bases at J, with 9 bases between. Germline CDR1 ENHRY, CDR2 SYGVKD. The CDR3 is 15 residues long.

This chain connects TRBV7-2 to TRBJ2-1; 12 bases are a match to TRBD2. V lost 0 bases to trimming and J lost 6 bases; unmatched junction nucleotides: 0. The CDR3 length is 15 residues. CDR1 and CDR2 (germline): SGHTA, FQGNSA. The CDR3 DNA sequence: TGTGCCAGCAGCTTAGCGGGACTAGCGGGCAATGAGCAGTTCTTC. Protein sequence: CASSLAGLAGNEQFF.

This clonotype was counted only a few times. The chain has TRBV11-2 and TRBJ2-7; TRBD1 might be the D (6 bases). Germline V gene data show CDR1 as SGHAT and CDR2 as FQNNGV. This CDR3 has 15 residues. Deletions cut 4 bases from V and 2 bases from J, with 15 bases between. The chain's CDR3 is CASSYTGSRAYEQYF. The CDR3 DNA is TGTGCCAGCAGCTACACAGGGAGCAGAGCCTACGAGCAGTACTTC.

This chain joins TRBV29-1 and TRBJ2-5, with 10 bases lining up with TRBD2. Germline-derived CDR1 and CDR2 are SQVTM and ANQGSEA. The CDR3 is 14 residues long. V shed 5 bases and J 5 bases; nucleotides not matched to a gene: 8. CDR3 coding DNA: TGCAGCGTTCAGGCTAGCGGGAGCTGGGAGACCCAGTACTTC. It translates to CSVQASGSWETQYF.

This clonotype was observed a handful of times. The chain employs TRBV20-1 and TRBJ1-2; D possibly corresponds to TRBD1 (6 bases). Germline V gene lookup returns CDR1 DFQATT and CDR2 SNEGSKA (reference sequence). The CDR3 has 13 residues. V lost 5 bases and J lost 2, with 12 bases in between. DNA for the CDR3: TGCAGTGCTGATGACAGGAGCAACTATGGCTACACCTTC. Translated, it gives CSADDRSNYGYTF.

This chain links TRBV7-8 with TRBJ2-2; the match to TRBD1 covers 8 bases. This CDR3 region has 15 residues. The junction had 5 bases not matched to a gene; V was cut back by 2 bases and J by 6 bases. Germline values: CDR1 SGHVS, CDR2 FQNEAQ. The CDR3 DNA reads TGTGCCAGCAGCTTATGGACAGGGTTGTCCGGGGAGCTGTTTTTT. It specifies CASSLWTGLSGELFF. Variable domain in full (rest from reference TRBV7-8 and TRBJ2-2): GAGVSQSPRYKVAKRGQDVALRCDPISGHVSLFWYQQALGQGPEFLTYFQNEAQLDKSGLPSDRFFAERPEGSVSTLKIQRTQQEDSAVYLCASSLWTGLSGELFFGEGSRLTVL.

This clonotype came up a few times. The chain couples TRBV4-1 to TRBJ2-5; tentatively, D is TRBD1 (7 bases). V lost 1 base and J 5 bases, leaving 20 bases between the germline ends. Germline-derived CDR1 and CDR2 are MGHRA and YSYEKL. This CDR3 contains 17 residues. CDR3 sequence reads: CASSQVGGRGTRETQYF. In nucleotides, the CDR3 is TGCGCCAGCAGCCAAGTCGGGGGCAGGGGGACTCGGGAGACCCAGTACTTC.